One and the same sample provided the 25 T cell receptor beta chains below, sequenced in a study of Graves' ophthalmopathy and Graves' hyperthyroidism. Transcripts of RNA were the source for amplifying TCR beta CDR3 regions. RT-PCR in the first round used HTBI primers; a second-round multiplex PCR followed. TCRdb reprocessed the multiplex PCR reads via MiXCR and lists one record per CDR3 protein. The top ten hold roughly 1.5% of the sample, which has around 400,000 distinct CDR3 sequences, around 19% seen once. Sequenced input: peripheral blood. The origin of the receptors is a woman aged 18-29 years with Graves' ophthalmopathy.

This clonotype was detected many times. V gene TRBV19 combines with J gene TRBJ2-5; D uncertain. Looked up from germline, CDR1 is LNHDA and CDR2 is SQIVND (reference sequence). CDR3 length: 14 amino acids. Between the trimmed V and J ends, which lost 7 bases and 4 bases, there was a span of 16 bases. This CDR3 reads CASTFSNGGETQYF. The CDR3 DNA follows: TGTGCCAGTACTTTTAGCAATGGTGGAGAGACCCAGTACTTC.

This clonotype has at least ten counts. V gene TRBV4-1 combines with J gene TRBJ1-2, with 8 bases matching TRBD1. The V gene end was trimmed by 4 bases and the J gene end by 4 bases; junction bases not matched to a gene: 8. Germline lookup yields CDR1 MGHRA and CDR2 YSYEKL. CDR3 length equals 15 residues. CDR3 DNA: TGCGCCAGCAGCCTTATGACCGGGACAGGCTATGGCTACACCTTC. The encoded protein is CASSLMTGTGYGYTF.

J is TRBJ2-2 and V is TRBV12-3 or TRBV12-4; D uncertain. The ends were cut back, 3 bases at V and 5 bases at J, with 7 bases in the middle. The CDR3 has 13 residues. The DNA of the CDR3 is TGTGCCAGCAGTTTCGGCTTGACCGGGGAGCTGTTTTTT. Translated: CASSFGLTGELFF.

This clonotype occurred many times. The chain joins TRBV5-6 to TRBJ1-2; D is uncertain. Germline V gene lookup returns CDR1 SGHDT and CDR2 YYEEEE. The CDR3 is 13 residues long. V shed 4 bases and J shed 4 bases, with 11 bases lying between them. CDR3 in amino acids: CASSHGRTYGYTF. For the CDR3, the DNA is TGTGCCAGCAGCCACGGACGGACCTATGGCTACACCTTC.

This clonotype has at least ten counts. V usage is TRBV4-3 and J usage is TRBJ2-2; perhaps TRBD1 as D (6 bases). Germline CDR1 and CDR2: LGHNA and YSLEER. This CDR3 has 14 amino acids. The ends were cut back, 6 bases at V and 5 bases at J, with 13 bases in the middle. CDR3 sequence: CASRQGLWTGELFF. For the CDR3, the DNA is TGCGCCAGCAGACAGGGATTGTGGACCGGGGAGCTGTTTTTT.

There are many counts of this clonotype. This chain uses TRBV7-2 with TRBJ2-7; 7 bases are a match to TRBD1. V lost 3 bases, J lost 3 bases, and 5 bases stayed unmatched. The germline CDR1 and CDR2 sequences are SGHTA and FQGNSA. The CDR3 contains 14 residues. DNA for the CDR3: TGTGCCAGCAGCTTTGTAGGGGGCAACTACGAGCAGTACTTC. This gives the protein CASSFVGGNYEQYF.

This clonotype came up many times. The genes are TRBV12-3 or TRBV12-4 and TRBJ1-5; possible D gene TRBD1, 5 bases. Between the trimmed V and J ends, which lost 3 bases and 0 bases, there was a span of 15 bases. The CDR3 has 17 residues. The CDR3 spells CASSFRRAGGSNQPQHF. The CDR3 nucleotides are TGTGCCAGCAGTTTTCGCCGAGCGGGGGGTAGCAATCAGCCCCAGCATTTT.

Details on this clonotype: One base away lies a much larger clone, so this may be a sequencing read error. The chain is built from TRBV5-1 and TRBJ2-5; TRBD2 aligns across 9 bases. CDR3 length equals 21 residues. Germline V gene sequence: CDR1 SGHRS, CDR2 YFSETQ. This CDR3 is CVSSFTLHGTALAGPEETQYF. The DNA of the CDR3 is TGCGTCAGCAGCTTCACCTTACACGGGACAGCTCTAGCGGGACCAGAAGAGACCCAGTACTTC.

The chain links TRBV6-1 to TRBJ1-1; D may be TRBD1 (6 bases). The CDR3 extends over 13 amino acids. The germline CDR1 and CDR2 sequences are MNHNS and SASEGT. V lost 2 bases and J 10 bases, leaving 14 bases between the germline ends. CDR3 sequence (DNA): TGTGCCAGCAGTGAACGATCCCAGGGGACAGCTTTCTTT. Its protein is CASSERSQGTAFF.

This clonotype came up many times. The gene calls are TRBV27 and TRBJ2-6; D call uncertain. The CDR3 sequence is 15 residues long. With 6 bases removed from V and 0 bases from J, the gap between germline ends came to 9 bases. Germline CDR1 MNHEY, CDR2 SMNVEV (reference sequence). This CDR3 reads CASREIGSGANVLTF. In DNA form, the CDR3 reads TGTGCCAGCAGGGAGATAGGCTCTGGGGCCAACGTCCTGACTTTC.

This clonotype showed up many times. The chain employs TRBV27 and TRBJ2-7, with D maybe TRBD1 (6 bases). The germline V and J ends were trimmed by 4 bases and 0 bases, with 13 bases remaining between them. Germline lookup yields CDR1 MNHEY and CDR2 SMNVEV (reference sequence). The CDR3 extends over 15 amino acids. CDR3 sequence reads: CASSSTGPSSYEQYF. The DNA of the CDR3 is TGTGCCAGCAGTTCGACAGGCCCCAGCTCCTACGAGCAGTACTTC.

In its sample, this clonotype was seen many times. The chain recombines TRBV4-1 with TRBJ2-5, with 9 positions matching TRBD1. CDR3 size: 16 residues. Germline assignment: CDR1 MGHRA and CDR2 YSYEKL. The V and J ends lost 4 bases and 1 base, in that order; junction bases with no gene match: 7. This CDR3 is CASSPDRGGIQETQYF. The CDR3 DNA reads TGCGCCAGCAGCCCTGACAGGGGGGGGATCCAAGAGACCCAGTACTTC.

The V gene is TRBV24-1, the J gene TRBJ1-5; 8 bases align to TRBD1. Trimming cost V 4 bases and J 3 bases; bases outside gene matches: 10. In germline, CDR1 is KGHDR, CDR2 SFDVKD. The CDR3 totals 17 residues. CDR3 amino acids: CATSDPPRTGHNQPQHF. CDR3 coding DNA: TGTGCCACCAGTGACCCTCCCAGGACAGGGCACAATCAGCCCCAGCATTTT.

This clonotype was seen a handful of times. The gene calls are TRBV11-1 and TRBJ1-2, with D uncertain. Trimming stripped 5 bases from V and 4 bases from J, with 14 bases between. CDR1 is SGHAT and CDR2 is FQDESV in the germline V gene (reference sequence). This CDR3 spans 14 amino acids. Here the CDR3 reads CASSLGGNGYGYTF. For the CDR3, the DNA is TGTGCCAGCAGCCTCGGAGGGAATGGCTATGGCTACACCTTC.

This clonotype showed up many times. The CDR3 here is CASSMRQLNSPLHF. DNA for the CDR3: TGTGCCAGTAGTATGAGGCAGTTAAACTCACCCCTCCACTTT. The chain links TRBV19 to TRBJ1-6; D not resolved. Germline V gene sequence: CDR1 LNHDA, CDR2 SQIVND (reference sequence). The CDR3 totals 14 residues. V gave up 3 bases and J gave up 10 bases, with 13 bases separating them.

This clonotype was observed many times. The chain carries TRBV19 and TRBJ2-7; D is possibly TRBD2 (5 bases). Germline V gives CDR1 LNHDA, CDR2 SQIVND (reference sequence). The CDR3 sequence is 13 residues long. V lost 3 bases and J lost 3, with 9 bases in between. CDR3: CASSITGNYEQYF. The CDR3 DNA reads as TGTGCCAGTAGTATCACCGGGAACTACGAGCAGTACTTC.

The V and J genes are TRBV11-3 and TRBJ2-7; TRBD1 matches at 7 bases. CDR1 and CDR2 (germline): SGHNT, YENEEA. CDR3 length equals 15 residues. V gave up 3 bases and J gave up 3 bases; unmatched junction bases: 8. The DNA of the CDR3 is TGTGCCAGCAGCTTGGGCACAGGGGTATTCTACGAGCAGTACTTC. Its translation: CASSLGTGVFYEQYF. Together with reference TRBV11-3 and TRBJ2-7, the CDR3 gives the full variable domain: EAGVVQSPRYKIIEKKQPVAFWCNPISGHNTLYWYLQNLGQGPELLIRYENEEAVDDSQLPKDRFSAERLKGVDSTLKIQPAELGDSAVYLCASSLGTGVFYEQYFGPGTRLTVT.

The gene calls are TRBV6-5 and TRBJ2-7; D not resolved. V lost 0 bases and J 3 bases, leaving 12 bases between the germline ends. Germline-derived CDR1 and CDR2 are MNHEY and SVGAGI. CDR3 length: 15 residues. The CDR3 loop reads CASSYSSGASYEQYF. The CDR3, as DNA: TGTGCCAGCAGTTACTCGTCCGGAGCGAGCTACGAGCAGTACTTC.

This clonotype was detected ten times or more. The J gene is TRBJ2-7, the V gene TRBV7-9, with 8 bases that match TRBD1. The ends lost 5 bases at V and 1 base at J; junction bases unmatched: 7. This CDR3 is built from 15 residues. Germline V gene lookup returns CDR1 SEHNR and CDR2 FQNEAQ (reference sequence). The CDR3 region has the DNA TGTGCCAGCAGCCAACGACAGGGGCAGTCCTACGAGCAGTACTTC. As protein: CASSQRQGQSYEQYF.

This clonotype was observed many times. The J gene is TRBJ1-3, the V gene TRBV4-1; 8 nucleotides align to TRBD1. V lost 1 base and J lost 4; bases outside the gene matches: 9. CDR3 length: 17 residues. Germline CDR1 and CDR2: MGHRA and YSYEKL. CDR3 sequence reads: CASSQVWATGGGNTIYF. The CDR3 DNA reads TGCGCCAGCAGCCAAGTATGGGCCACAGGGGGAGGAAACACCATATATTTT.

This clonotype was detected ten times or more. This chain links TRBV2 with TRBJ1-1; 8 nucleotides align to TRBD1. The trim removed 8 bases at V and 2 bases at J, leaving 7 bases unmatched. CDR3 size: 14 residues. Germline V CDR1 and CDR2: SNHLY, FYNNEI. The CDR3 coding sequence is TGTGCCAGCCGTTTCGGACAGGGAAACACTGAAGCTTTCTTT. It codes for CASRFGQGNTEAFF.

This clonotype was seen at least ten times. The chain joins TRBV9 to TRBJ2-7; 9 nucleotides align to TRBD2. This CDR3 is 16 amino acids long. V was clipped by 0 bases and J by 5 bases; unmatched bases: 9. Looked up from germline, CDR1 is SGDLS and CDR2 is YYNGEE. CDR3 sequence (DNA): TGTGCCAGCAGCGTAGAGGCGGGGGGGCCGTTCGACGAGCAGTACTTC. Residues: CASSVEAGGPFDEQYF.

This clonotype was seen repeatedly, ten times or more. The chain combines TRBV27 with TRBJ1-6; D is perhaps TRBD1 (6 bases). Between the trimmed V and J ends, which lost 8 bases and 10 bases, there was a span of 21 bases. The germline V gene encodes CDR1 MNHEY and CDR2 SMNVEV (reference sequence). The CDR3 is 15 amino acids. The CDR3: CASGARQDLYSPLHF. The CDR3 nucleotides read TGTGCCAGCGGGGCTCGACAGGATTTGTACTCACCCCTCCACTTT.

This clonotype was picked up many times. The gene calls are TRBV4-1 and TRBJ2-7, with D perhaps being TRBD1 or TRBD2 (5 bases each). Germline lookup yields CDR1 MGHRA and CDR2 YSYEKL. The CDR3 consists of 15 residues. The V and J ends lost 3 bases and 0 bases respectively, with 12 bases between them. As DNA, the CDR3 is TGCGCCAGCAGCCAGGGGGACGCCAGCTCCTACGAGCAGTACTTC. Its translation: CASSQGDASSYEQYF.

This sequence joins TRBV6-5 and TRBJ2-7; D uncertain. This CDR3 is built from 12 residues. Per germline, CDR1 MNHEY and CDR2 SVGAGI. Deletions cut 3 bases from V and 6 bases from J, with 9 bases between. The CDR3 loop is CASSYDLVEQYF. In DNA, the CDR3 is TGTGCCAGCAGTTATGATCTGGTCGAGCAGTACTTC.